Listed below are T cell receptor beta chains from one sample, sequenced in a study of T-cell reconstitution after alpha-beta-depleted transplantation in children. TCRdb itself ran the PCR reads through MiXCR, one entry per CDR3 protein. This table holds 400,000 to 550,000 distinct CDR3 sequences, about 11% found once. This specimen was PBMCs, taken before TCRalphabeta/CD19-depleted stem cell transplant. The receptor set was obtained from a child aged 2-15 years with inherited bone marrow failure, due to receive a stem cell transplant. Each CDR3 is given with its conserved first and last residue. D genes are given only for firm matches. Clone size is not always given. Where it is, it says once, few, many or a class for expanded clones.

>TRBV4-3|many|.|TRBJ2-3
CASSHREGPTDTQYF
TGCGCCAGCAGCCACCGCGAGGGCCCCACAGATACGCAGTATTTT
>TRBV20-1|many|.|TRBJ1-5
CSAILMGGVFSNQPQHF
TGCAGTGCTATCCTAATGGGCGGGGTATTTAGCAATCAGCCCCAGCATTTT
>TRBV5-1|many|TRBD1|TRBJ1-1
CASSARTGLGPEAFF
TGCGCCAGCAGCGCACGGACAGGTCTCGGGCCTGAAGCTTTCTTT
>TRBV5-1|many|.|TRBJ1-1
CASSFMRGFEMNTEAFF
TGCGCCAGCAGCTTTATGCGAGGGTTCGAAATGAACACTGAAGCTTTCTTT
>TRBV12-3/TRBV12-4|few|TRBD2|TRBJ2-1
CTSSSRTSGSGAYNEQFF
TGTACCAGCAGTTCACGGACTAGCGGGAGCGGGGCCTACAATGAGCAGTTCTTC
>TRBV20-1|many|.|TRBJ1-2
CSARDRDGSNYGYTF
TGCAGTGCTAGAGACCGGGACGGCTCTAACTATGGCTACACCTTC
>TRBV7-2|many|TRBD2|TRBJ2-2
CASSFQGGITGELFF
TGTGCCAGCAGCTTTCAGGGAGGGATTACCGGGGAGCTGTTTTTT
>TRBV7-2|many|.|TRBJ2-3
CASSLDWGSGTDTQYF
TGTGCCAGCAGCTTAGATTGGGGCAGCGGCACAGATACGCAGTATTTT
>TRBV4-3|few|.|TRBJ1-4
CASTNSNTNEKLFF
TGCGCCAGCACCAACAGCAACACTAATGAAAAACTGTTTTTT
>TRBV3-1|many|TRBD1|TRBJ1-2
CASSQGRGTAYTF
TGTGCCAGCAGCCAAGGTAGAGGGACAGCCTACACCTTC
>TRBV6-2/TRBV6-3|many|TRBD2|TRBJ2-1
CASRLAGGKDEQFF
TGTGCCAGCAGACTAGCGGGAGGAAAGGATGAGCAGTTCTTC
>TRBV12-3/TRBV12-4|many|.|TRBJ2-1
CASSHTHREQFF
TGTGCCAGCAGCCATACTCACAGAGAGCAGTTCTTC
>TRBV4-3|few|.|TRBJ1-1
CASSQELDWGNTEAFF
TGCGCCAGCAGCCAAGAATTAGACTGGGGGAACACTGAAGCTTTCTTT
>TRBV5-1|many|.|TRBJ2-1
CASSPRVSGNEQFF
TGCGCCAGCAGCCCGAGGGTGTCAGGCAATGAGCAGTTCTTC
>TRBV15|many|.|TRBJ2-1
CATSIQDNPPYNEQFF
TGTGCCACCAGCATACAAGACAACCCTCCCTACAATGAGCAGTTCTTC
>TRBV5-1|few|.|TRBJ2-5
CASSPGRQSAKTQYF
TGCGCCAGCAGCCCGGGCCGACAGTCCGCTAAGACCCAGTACTTC
>TRBV19|many|TRBD2|TRBJ2-1
CASSRTRDNEQFF
TGTGCCAGTAGTCGGACTAGGGACAATGAGCAGTTCTTC
>TRBV4-3|many|TRBD1|TRBJ2-7
CASSLEGTGAYEQYF
TGCGCCAGCAGCCTCGAGGGGACAGGGGCCTACGAGCAGTACTTC
>TRBV6-2/TRBV6-3|many|TRBD2|TRBJ2-7
CASSSRLAGSYEQYF
TGTGCCAGCAGTTCCAGACTAGCGGGGTCCTACGAGCAGTACTTC
>TRBV6-5|many|TRBD2|TRBJ2-3
CASSYRLAADTQYF
TGTGCCAGCAGTTACCGACTAGCTGCGGATACGCAGTATTTT
>TRBV20-1|many|TRBD2|TRBJ2-7
CSARDFGAGGGF
TGCAGTGCTAGAGATTTCGGAGCGGGAGGGGGCTTC
>TRBV4-2|many|.|TRBJ1-4
CASSQAQGSNEKLFF
TGTGCCAGCAGCCAAGCCCAGGGGTCTAATGAAAAACTGTTTTTT
>TRBV19|.|.|TRBJ1-2
CASSDSANYGYTF
TGTGCCAGTAGTGACAGCGCTAACTATGGCTACACCTTC
>TRBV19|many|.|TRBJ1-4
CASSIRGRINEKLFF
TGTGCCAGTAGTATACGGGGACGGATTAATGAAAAACTGTTTTTT
>TRBV29-1|many|.|TRBJ2-3
CSATEGTDTQYF
TGCAGCGCCACAGAGGGGACAGATACGCAGTATTTT
>TRBV11-1|many|TRBD1|TRBJ1-2
CASSSLFRDRGLDYGYTF
TGTGCCAGCAGCTCCCTATTCCGGGACAGGGGATTGGACTATGGCTACACCTTC
>TRBV29-1|few|TRBD1|TRBJ2-5
CSVARDREETQYF
TGCAGCGTTGCCCGGGACAGGGAAGAGACCCAGTACTTC
>TRBV12-3/TRBV12-4|many|.|TRBJ1-2
CASSFKTNYGYTF
TGTGCCAGCAGTTTTAAAACTAACTATGGCTACACCTTC